This T cell receptor (beta chain) came from a study of blood T cells in healthy people across ages. Study-wide results and limits: In the absence of known donor CMV status, changes in expanded clonotypes were possibly confounded. When set beside aged donors, long-lived donors presented more naive CD4+ cells and higher diversity.

Together with a sample-barcoded 5' primer, a J-beta primer mix was included in a second PCR lasting about 7 to 11 cycles. Each CDR3 protein gets one entry after TCRdb re-called the 5' RACE reads with MiXCR. The sample has about 1.8 million distinct CDR3 sequences; approximately 50% are singletons. CDR3 length equals 15 residues. The germline gives CDR1 SGDLS, CDR2 YYNGEE. The J segment lost 13 bases and the V segment lost 0 bases, leaving 12 bases of the junction unmatched. This clonotype appeared a single time. Antigen: not known. This receptor was obtained from a woman aged 35 to 49 in good health. The chain uses TRBV9 and TRBJ2-1; 8 nucleotides align to TRBD2. Sample: blood. CDR3 DNA sequence: TGTGCCAGCAGCGTAGCGGGGGGGACTTCAGGGACCCAGTTCTTC. Translation gives CASSVAGGTSGTQFF. Drawing the rest from reference TRBV9 and TRBJ2-1, the complete variable domain is DSGVTQTPKHLITATGQRVTLRCSPRSGDLSVYWYQQSLDQGLQFLIQYYNGEERAKGNILERFSAQQFPDLHSELNLSSLELGDSALYFCASSVAGGTSGTQFFGPGTRLTVL.